These 2 T cell receptor beta chains originate from one sample sequenced in a study of chemoradiotherapy in HPV16-positive cancers. Generated by immunoSEQ multiplex PCR, the TCRdb table keeps only in-frame clones and is missing some. The data contain about 6,600 clones, about 84% of them singletons. This material consisted of tumor tissue, taken from a patient who underwent chemoradiotherapy. These receptors originate from a human donor with HPV-associated anogenital cancer.

The chain carries TRBV5-1 and TRBJ2-7; possibly TRBD1 for D (5 bases). Germline assignment: CDR1 SGHRS and CDR2 YFSETQ. The CDR3 loop spans 19 amino acids. V dropped 4 bases and J dropped 0 bases, with 26 bases sitting between them. The CDR3 loop reads CASSGFSKTRQRASYEQYF. The CDR3 DNA sequence: TGCGCCAGCAGCGGATTTTCGAAAACCAGACAGCGCGCCTCCTACGAGCAGTACTTC.

The V call is TRBV30, the J call TRBJ1-5; D uncertain. V shed 5 bases and J shed 2 bases, with 16 bases lying between them. The CDR3 extends over 15 amino acids. Germline values: CDR1 GTSNPN, CDR2 SVGIG (reference sequence). The CDR3 coding sequence is TGTGCCTGGGGCCCTGACAACAGCCGCAATCAGCCCCAGCATTTT. Translating gives CAWGPDNSRNQPQHF.